A single sample gave rise to the 10 T cell receptor beta chains below, sequenced in a study of identical twins. TCRdb reprocessed the 5' RACE reads via MiXCR and lists one record per CDR3 protein. The data hold around 100,000 distinct CDR3 sequences, with 5.9% observed a single time. The sequenced sample consisted of memory T cells sorted from blood. These receptors came from a woman aged 50 to 60 in good health.

As concerns this clonotype: A read error may produce the germline difference seen at one junction end. The CDR3 loop is CDSSSKKQVHEQYF. The CDR3 nucleotides read TGTGACAGCAGCTCTAAGAAACAGGTCCACGAGCAGTACTTC. The V and J genes are TRBV5-4 and TRBJ2-7; D perhaps matches TRBD1 (5 bases). The CDR3 spans 14 residues. Germline V gene lookup returns CDR1 SGHNT and CDR2 YYREEE (reference sequence).

About this clonotype itself: With a much larger clone just one base away, this may be a read error. This chain links TRBV12-3 or TRBV12-4 with TRBJ2-2; D is unclear. The CDR3 is 14 residues long. V was cut by 5 bases and J by 2 bases, with 9 bases left in between. CDR3 loop: CASSPTVNTGELFF. CDR3 bases: TGTGCCAGCAGTCCCACAGTAAACACCGGGGAGCTGTTTTTT.

The chain joins TRBV5-1 to TRBJ2-5, with TRBD2 as a possible D gene (7 bases). Trimming removed 4 bases at V and 5 bases at J, with 15 bases between. Germline V lookup: CDR1 SGHRS, CDR2 YFSETQ. The CDR3 is made up of 14 amino acids. CDR3 nucleotide sequence: TGCGCCAGCAGCGAGGGGGGGCAGGAGGAGACCCAGTACTTC. As protein: CASSEGGQEETQYF.

This clonotype has a count of ten or more. A read error may produce the germline difference seen at one junction end. The J gene is TRBJ1-1, the V gene TRBV10-1; no firm D call. The germline CDR1 and CDR2 sequences are WNHNN and SYGVQD (reference sequence). The length of the CDR3 is 9 residues. CDR3 residues: CASSEMAGF. DNA for the CDR3: TGCGCCAGCAGTGAAATGGCAGGATTT.

This sequence joins TRBV7-2 and TRBJ2-1; 8 positions match TRBD2. The CDR3 has 16 amino acids. From germline, CDR1 is SGHTA and CDR2 FQGNSA. V lost 6 bases to trimming and J lost 2 bases; unmatched junction nucleotides: 9. The DNA of the CDR3 is TGTGCCAGCAGTCCTCTTAGCGGGACCGCCTACAATGAGCAGTTCTTC. It encodes CASSPLSGTAYNEQFF.

The chain uses TRBV5-6 and TRBJ2-7, with TRBD1 as a possible D gene (6 bases). Between the trimmed V and J ends, which lost 4 bases and 4 bases, there was a span of 12 bases. Germline V gene lookup returns CDR1 SGHDT and CDR2 YYEEEE. The CDR3 spans 13 residues. The CDR3 reads CASSQMQGYEQYV. CDR3 in DNA: TGTGCCAGCAGCCAGATGCAGGGGTACGAGCAGTACGTC.

The chain employs TRBV20-1 and TRBJ2-2; D possibly corresponds to TRBD1 (5 bases). Per germline, CDR1 DFQATT and CDR2 SNEGSKA (reference sequence). The length of the CDR3 is 13 residues. Trimming took 3 bases from V and 1 from J, leaving 6 bases between them. This chain's CDR3 is CSASTGNTGELFF. CDR3 sequence (DNA): TGCAGTGCTAGTACAGGGAACACCGGGGAGCTGTTTTTT.

This clonotype was counted at least ten times. The rearrangement links TRBV5-6 to TRBJ2-5; D may be TRBD1 (6 bases). CDR3 length: 15 amino acids. In germline, CDR1 is SGHDT, CDR2 YYEEEE. The V and J ends lost 5 bases and 2 bases respectively, with 16 bases between them. The CDR3: CASSREVDRQETQYF. In nucleotides, the CDR3 is TGTGCCAGCAGTCGGGAAGTGGACAGACAAGAGACCCAGTACTTC.

This clonotype was observed at least ten times. This sequence joins TRBV11-2 and TRBJ2-1, with 8 bases identical to TRBD1. Germline V gene sequence: CDR1 SGHAT, CDR2 FQNNGV. The CDR3 consists of 15 residues. J was trimmed by 3 bases and V by 3 bases; bases with no gene match: 4. The chain's CDR3 is CASSFATGGYNEQFF. The CDR3 nucleotides are TGTGCCAGCAGCTTCGCAACAGGGGGCTACAATGAGCAGTTCTTC.

The chain employs TRBV20-1 and TRBJ2-7; 10 bases are a match to TRBD2. J gave up 3 bases and V 0 bases, and 5 bases lay outside the gene matches. The CDR3 length is 15 residues. CDR1 and CDR2 from the germline V gene are DFQATT and SNEGSKA (reference sequence). The CDR3 nucleotides read TGCAGTGCTAGAGATGGGACTAGCGTGAACTACGAGCAGTACTTC. It yields the protein CSARDGTSVNYEQYF.